These 3 T cell receptor beta chains were sequenced from one sample in a study of shared clonotypes between healthy human individuals. The assay was immunoSEQ multiplex PCR, and TCRdb's table has in-frame clones only and misses some. The data contain around 2.1 million clones, approximately 94% of them singletons. Naive CD8 cells comprised CD45RO-negative, CCR7-positively selected cells, excluding terminally differentiated effector memory CD45RA+ cells. The source material was naive CD8+ T cells from PBMCs. The receptors were gathered from a man aged 18 to 30 in good health. Some clones in this sample may be carry-over from other donors' samples.

V usage is TRBV4-1 and J usage is TRBJ2-7, with D perhaps TRBD1 (6 bases). The V gene lost 1 base and the J gene lost 0 bases, with 7 bases spanning the gap. The CDR3 has 14 residues. The germline gives CDR1 MGHRA, CDR2 YSYEKL. CDR3 in amino acids: CASSQADSSYEQYF. CDR3 DNA sequence: TGCGCCAGCAGCCAAGCGGACAGCTCCTACGAGCAGTACTTC.

This chain links TRBV4-1 with TRBJ2-7, with TRBD1 matching 8 bases. Germline CDR1 is MGHRA and CDR2 is YSYEKL. V lost 8 bases, J lost 5 bases, and 8 bases stayed unmatched. This CDR3 contains 13 residues. DNA for the CDR3: TGCGCCAGCTCCCTGGGACAGGTGAACGAGCAGTACTTC. This codes for CASSLGQVNEQYF.

CDR3 amino acids: CASSESHGFGYTF. The CDR3 DNA is TGCGCCAGCAGTGAGTCCCACGGGTTTGGCTACACCTTC. The chain couples TRBV10-1 to TRBJ1-2; D is undetermined. This CDR3 spans 13 amino acids. Trimming shortened V by 0 bases and J by 7 bases, and 9 bases separated the two germline ends. Looked up from germline, CDR1 is WNHNN and CDR2 is SYGVQD (reference sequence).